These T cell receptor beta chains were read from a single sample in a study of PD-1 blockade in mismatch repair-deficient tumors. Repertoires were generated with immunoSEQ multiplex PCR, while TCRdb's copy carries only in-frame clones and drops some. The data contain approximately 110,000 clones, 70% to 80% of them seen just once; the ten biggest clones take up roughly 4.5%. The sequencing here drew on peripheral blood, taken approximately 60 weeks after starting pembrolizumab. All receptors derive from an adult with mismatch repair-deficient cancer. Both conserved end residues are part of each CDR3. A D gene is named only where the DNA matches it firmly. A row's size may be missing; if present it is once, few, many or a size class.

abundance: .; v_gene: TRBV11-2; j_gene: TRBJ2-7; d_gene: .; CDR3nt: TGTGCCAGCAGCTTCCGCGGGATCCTCTACGAGCAGTACTTC; CDR3aa: CASSFRGILYEQYF
abundance: .; v_gene: TRBV7-9; j_gene: TRBJ2-7; d_gene: .; CDR3nt: TGTGCCAGCAGCCATGGGCCGGCGCCTGCCTACGAGCAGTACTTC; CDR3aa: CASSHGPAPAYEQYF
abundance: few; v_gene: TRBV5-4; j_gene: TRBJ2-2; d_gene: .; CDR3nt: TGTGCCAGCAGCTTGGCGTCTGGGCCGCAGGTCACCGGGGAGCTGTTTTTT; CDR3aa: CASSLASGPQVTGELFF
abundance: .; v_gene: TRBV6-5; j_gene: TRBJ2-7; d_gene: TRBD1; CDR3nt: TGTGCCAGCAGTTACAACGGACAGGGCTCCTACGAGCAGTACTTC; CDR3aa: CASSYNGQGSYEQYF
abundance: .; v_gene: TRBV4-2; j_gene: TRBJ2-2; d_gene: .; CDR3nt: TGTGCCAGCAGCCAAGAGGGGAAGGGGAACACCGGGGAGCTGTTTTTT; CDR3aa: CASSQEGKGNTGELFF
abundance: .; v_gene: TRBV7-9; j_gene: TRBJ1-4; d_gene: .; CDR3nt: TGTGCCAGCAGCTCTGGTTCCTCAACTAATGAAAAACTGTTTTTT; CDR3aa: CASSSGSSTNEKLFF
abundance: .; v_gene: TRBV29-1; j_gene: TRBJ1-1; d_gene: TRBD1; CDR3nt: TGCAGCGCCTTGGCCACAGGGGGGGGTACTGAAGCTTTCTTT; CDR3aa: CSALATGGGTEAFF
abundance: .; v_gene: TRBV18; j_gene: TRBJ1-3; d_gene: .; CDR3nt: TGTGCCAGCTCACCACTTTTGACAGGCGCTTACTCTGGAAACACCATATATTTT; CDR3aa: CASSPLLTGAYSGNTIYF
abundance: .; v_gene: TRBV11-3; j_gene: TRBJ2-3; d_gene: TRBD2; CDR3nt: TGTGCCAGCTGGTCAAGACTAGCGGGAGTAGCAGATACGCAGTATTTT; CDR3aa: CASWSRLAGVADTQYF
abundance: few; v_gene: TRBV19; j_gene: TRBJ2-5; d_gene: .; CDR3nt: TGTGCCAGTAGTATCGCTGGGGAGACCCAGTACTTC; CDR3aa: CASSIAGETQYF
abundance: .; v_gene: TRBV2; j_gene: TRBJ1-4; d_gene: .; CDR3nt: TGTGCCAGCAGTGTTTTAGCAACTAATGAAAAACTGTTTTTT; CDR3aa: CASSVLATNEKLFF
abundance: .; v_gene: TRBV11-1; j_gene: TRBJ2-7; d_gene: TRBD1; CDR3nt: TGTGCCAGCAGCCTCGGACAGGGGGCGTCCTACGAGCAGTACTTC; CDR3aa: CASSLGQGASYEQYF
abundance: .; v_gene: TRBV5-6; j_gene: TRBJ2-1; d_gene: TRBD2; CDR3nt: TGTGCCAGCAGCCGGGGACTAGCTGAGCAGTTCTTC; CDR3aa: CASSRGLAEQFF
abundance: .; v_gene: TRBV6-4; j_gene: TRBJ2-3; d_gene: TRBD2; CDR3nt: TGTGCCAGCAGTGAGTCGCTAGCGGGAACCACAGATACGCAGTATTTT; CDR3aa: CASSESLAGTTDTQYF
abundance: .; v_gene: TRBV19; j_gene: TRBJ2-5; d_gene: .; CDR3nt: TGTGCCAGTAGTCCACTGGGAAGGGAGACCCAGTACTTC; CDR3aa: CASSPLGRETQYF
abundance: few; v_gene: TRBV28; j_gene: TRBJ2-7; d_gene: .; CDR3nt: TGTGCCAGCAGGCCCCAGGGCGCAAGGGGCTACGAGCAGTACTTC; CDR3aa: CASRPQGARGYEQYF
abundance: .; v_gene: TRBV11-3; j_gene: TRBJ1-1; d_gene: TRBD1; CDR3nt: TGTGCCAGCAGCCAAGACAGGGGGCGCGCGGAAGGTCGCGGAATCGTTTTCTTT; CDR3aa: CASSQDRGRAEGRGIVFF
abundance: .; v_gene: TRBV5-1; j_gene: TRBJ1-1; d_gene: .; CDR3nt: TGCGCCAGCAGCTTGGCCGCTCAGACGGGGGCGGCGGCTTTCTTT; CDR3aa: CASSLAAQTGAAAFF
abundance: .; v_gene: TRBV19; j_gene: TRBJ2-2; d_gene: .; CDR3nt: TGTGCCAGTAGTATGGCGTGGGCCGCCACCGGGGAGCTGTTTTTT; CDR3aa: CASSMAWAATGELFF
abundance: .; v_gene: TRBV5-4; j_gene: TRBJ1-3; d_gene: .; CDR3nt: TGTGCCAGCAGCTTGGCCCGCGGAGACACCATATATTTT; CDR3aa: CASSLARGDTIYF
abundance: .; v_gene: TRBV10-3; j_gene: TRBJ2-3; d_gene: TRBD2; CDR3nt: TGTGCCATCAGTGAGCGGCGGGAGTCCACAGATACGCAGTATTTT; CDR3aa: CAISERRESTDTQYF
abundance: .; v_gene: TRBV5-4; j_gene: TRBJ2-7; d_gene: .; CDR3nt: TGTGCCAGCAGCTTGGAAGTAAGGTACGAGCAGTACTTC; CDR3aa: CASSLEVRYEQYF
abundance: .; v_gene: TRBV18; j_gene: TRBJ2-7; d_gene: .; CDR3nt: TGTGCCAGCTCACCACCTGACAGGAGGGGAAGTTACGAGCAGTACTTC; CDR3aa: CASSPPDRRGSYEQYF
abundance: .; v_gene: TRBV6-5; j_gene: TRBJ1-2; d_gene: .; CDR3nt: TGTGCCAGCAGTTTACAGGGACCCTATGGCTACACCTTC; CDR3aa: CASSLQGPYGYTF
abundance: .; v_gene: TRBV9; j_gene: TRBJ2-7; d_gene: .; CDR3nt: TGTGCCAGCAGCGCGGGACTTTATTCCTACGAGCAGTACTTC; CDR3aa: CASSAGLYSYEQYF
abundance: .; v_gene: TRBV11-3; j_gene: TRBJ2-3; d_gene: TRBD1; CDR3nt: TGTGCCAGCAGCACCCGGACAGGGAGTGGCACAGATACGCAGTATTTT; CDR3aa: CASSTRTGSGTDTQYF
abundance: .; v_gene: TRBV27; j_gene: TRBJ2-7; d_gene: .; CDR3nt: TGTGCCAGCACGGTTGACTTGAACTCCTACGAGCAGTACTTC; CDR3aa: CASTVDLNSYEQYF
abundance: once; v_gene: TRBV25-1; j_gene: TRBJ2-3; d_gene: .; CDR3nt: TGTGCCAGCAGTGCTCCCGAAACCGGGACAAGACGCACAGATACGCAGTATTTT; CDR3aa: CASSAPETGTRRTDTQYF
abundance: .; v_gene: TRBV14; j_gene: TRBJ1-1; d_gene: TRBD1; CDR3nt: TGTGCCAGCCGGAGGGGGCTTAACACTGAAGCTTTCTTT; CDR3aa: CASRRGLNTEAFF